The 5 T cell receptor beta chains given below trace back to one sample, sequenced in a study of CD8+CD57+ T cells in acquired aplastic anemia. Patients picked for sequencing had shown CD8+CD57+ cell expansion detected by flow cytometry. The study profiled TCR beta VDJ and CDR3 using genomic DNA as template. Each CDR3 protein is one row after TCRdb ran MiXCR on the reads. Here the sample spans about 200,000 distinct CDR3 sequences, less than 75% being singletons. The sequencing sample was made of sorted CD4+, CD8+, or CD8+CD57+ T cells (not recorded which) from PBMCs. The receptors here all came from a human donor with aplastic anemia.

The table lists this clonotype with a few counts. The junction and the germline gene differ at one end; a read error may be behind it. The V and J genes are TRBV15 and TRBJ2-1, with D uncertain. CDR1 and CDR2 from the germline V gene are LNHNV and YYDKDF (reference sequence). The CDR3 runs 18 residues. DNA for the CDR3: TGTGCCGCCAGCAGCCAAGATGGGGTGGGTGGATCCTACAATGAGCAGTTCTTC. Residues: CAASSQDGVGGSYNEQFF. Complete variable domain (other parts from reference TRBV15 and TRBJ2-1): DAMVIQNPRYQVTQFGKPVTLSCSQTLNHNVMYWYQQKSSQAPKLLFHYYDKDFNNEADTPDNFQSRRPNTSFCFLDIRSPGLGDTAMYLCAASSQDGVGGSYNEQFFGPGTRLTVL.

The chain uses TRBV7-6 and TRBJ1-6; D gene uncertain. CDR1 is SGHVS and CDR2 is FNYEAQ in the germline V gene. The CDR3 totals 14 residues. Trimming removed 2 bases from V and 8 bases from J, with 10 bases in between. CDR3 loop: CASSLRSTDSPLHF. In DNA form, the CDR3 reads TGTGCCAGCAGCTTAAGGAGCACAGATTCACCCCTCCACTTT.

On this clonotype: This CDR3 fails to terminate in the conserved phenylalanine or tryptophan, so it likely reflects a read error. V and J are TRBV30 and TRBJ1-1; no clear D. The germline V gene encodes CDR1 GTSNPN and CDR2 SVGIG (reference sequence). Deletions cut 8 bases from V and 9 bases from J, with 13 bases between. The CDR3 sequence is 10 residues long. Here the CDR3 reads CAGFGPQAFL. CDR3 bases: TGTGCCGGTTTCGGGCCTCAAGCTTTCCTT.

J is TRBJ2-1 and V is TRBV20-1; 8 positions agree with TRBD2. Germline values: CDR1 DFQATT, CDR2 SNEGSKA (reference sequence). CDR3 length: 15 residues. J was trimmed by 4 bases and V by 0 bases; bases with no gene match: 5. CDR3 nucleotides: TGCAGTGCTAGAGACCCGGGACTAGATTACAATGAGCAGTTCTTC. This translates into CSARDPGLDYNEQFF.

The chain has TRBV15 and TRBJ2-1, with D perhaps matching TRBD1 or TRBD2 (5 bases each). With 11 bases removed from V and 8 bases from J, the gap between germline ends came to 16 bases. The CDR3 covers 12 residues. The germline V gene encodes CDR1 LNHNV and CDR2 YYDKDF (reference sequence). CDR3 residues: CAWDPGSDEQFF. The DNA of the CDR3 is TGTGCCTGGGACCCAGGGAGCGATGAGCAGTTCTTC.